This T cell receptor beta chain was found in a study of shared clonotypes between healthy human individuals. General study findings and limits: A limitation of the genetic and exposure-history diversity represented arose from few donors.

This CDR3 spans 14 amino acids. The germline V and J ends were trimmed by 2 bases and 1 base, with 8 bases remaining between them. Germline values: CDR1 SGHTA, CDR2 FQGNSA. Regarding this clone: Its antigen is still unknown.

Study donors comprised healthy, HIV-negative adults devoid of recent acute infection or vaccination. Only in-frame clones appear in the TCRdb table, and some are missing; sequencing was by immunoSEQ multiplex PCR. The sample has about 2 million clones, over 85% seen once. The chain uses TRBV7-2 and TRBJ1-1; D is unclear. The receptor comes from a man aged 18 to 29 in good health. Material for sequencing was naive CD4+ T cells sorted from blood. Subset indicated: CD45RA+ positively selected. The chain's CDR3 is CASSLSPANTEAFF. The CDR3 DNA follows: TGTGCCAGCAGCTTATCTCCGGCGAACACTGAAGCTTTCTTT.